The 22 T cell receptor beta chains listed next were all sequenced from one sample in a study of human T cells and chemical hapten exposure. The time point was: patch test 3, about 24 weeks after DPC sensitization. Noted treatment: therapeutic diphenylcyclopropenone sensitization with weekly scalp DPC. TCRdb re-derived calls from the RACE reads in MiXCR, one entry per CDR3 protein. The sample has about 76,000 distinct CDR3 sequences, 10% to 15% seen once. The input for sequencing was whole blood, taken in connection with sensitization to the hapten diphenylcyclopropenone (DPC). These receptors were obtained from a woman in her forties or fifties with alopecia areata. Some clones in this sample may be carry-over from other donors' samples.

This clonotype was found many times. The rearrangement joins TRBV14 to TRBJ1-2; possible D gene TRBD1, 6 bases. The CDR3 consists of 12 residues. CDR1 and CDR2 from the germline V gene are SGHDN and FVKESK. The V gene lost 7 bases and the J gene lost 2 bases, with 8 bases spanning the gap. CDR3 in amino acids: CASNQGNYGYTF. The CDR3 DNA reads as TGTGCCAGCAACCAGGGGAACTATGGCTACACCTTC. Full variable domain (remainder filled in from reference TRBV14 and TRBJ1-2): EAGVTQFPSHSVIEKGQTVTLRCDPISGHDNLYWYRRVMGKEIKFLLHFVKESKQDESGMPNNRFLAERTGGTYSTLKVQPAELEDSGVYFCASNQGNYGYTFGSGTRLTVV.

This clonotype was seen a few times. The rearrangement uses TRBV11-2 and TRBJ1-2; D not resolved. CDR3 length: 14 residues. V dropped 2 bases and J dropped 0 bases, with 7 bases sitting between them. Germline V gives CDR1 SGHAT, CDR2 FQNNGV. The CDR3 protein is CASSLSDTNYGYTF. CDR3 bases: TGTGCCAGCAGCTTAAGTGATACTAACTATGGCTACACCTTC. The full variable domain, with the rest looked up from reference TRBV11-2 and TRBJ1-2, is EAGVAQSPRYKIIEKRQSVAFWCNPISGHATLYWYQQILGQGPKLLIQFQNNGVVDDSQLPKDRFSAERLKGVDSTLKIQPAKLEDSAVYLCASSLSDTNYGYTFGSGTRLTVV.

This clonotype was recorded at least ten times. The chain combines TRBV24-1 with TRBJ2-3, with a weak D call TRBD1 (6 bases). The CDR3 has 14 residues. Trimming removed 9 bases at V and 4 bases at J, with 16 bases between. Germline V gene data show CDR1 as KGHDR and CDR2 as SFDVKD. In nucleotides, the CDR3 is TGTGCCACCTCGAAAAATACAGGGTCAGATACGCAGTATTTT. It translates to CATSKNTGSDTQYF.

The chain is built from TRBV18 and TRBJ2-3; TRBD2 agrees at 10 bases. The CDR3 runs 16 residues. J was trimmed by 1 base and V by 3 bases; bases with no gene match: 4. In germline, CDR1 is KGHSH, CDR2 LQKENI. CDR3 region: CASSPIAGGGTDTQYF. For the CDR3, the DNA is TGTGCCAGCTCACCGATAGCGGGAGGAGGCACAGATACGCAGTATTTT.

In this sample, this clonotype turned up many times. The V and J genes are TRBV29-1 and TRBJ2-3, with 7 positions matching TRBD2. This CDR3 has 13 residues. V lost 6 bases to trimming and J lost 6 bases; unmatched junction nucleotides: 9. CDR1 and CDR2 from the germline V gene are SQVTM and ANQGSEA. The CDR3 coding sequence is TGCAGCGTAGCGGGAAAGGTCGAGGATACGCAGTATTTT. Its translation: CSVAGKVEDTQYF.

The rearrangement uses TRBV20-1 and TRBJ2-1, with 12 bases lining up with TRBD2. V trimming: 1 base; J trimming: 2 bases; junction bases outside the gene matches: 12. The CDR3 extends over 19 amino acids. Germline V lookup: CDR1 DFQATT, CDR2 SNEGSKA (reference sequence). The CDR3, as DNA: TGCAGTGCTAGAGTCTGGACTAGCGGGACTATGTTCACCTACAATGAGCAGTTCTTC. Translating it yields CSARVWTSGTMFTYNEQFF.

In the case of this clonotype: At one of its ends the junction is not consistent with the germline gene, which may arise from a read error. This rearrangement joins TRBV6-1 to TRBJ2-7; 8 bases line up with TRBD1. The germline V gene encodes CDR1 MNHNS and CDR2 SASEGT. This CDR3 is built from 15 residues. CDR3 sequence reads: CASSDRRVSGGERYF. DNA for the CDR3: TGTGCCAGCAGTGACCGACGAGTGTCAGGGGGCGAGCGGTACTTC.

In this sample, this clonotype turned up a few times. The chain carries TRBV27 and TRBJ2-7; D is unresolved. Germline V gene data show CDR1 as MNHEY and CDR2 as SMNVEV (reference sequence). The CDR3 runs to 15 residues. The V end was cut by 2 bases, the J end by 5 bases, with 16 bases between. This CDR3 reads CASSLSPGPLHEQYF. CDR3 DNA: TGTGCCAGCAGTTTAAGTCCGGGTCCCTTGCACGAGCAGTACTTC.

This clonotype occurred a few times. CDR3 residues: CSVEGVADNEQFF. Here the CDR3 DNA reads TGCAGCGTTGAGGGGGTCGCAGATAATGAGCAGTTCTTC. This chain uses TRBV29-1 with TRBJ2-1, with D perhaps TRBD1 or TRBD2 (5 bases each). The CDR3 is made up of 13 amino acids. Trimming cost V 3 bases and J 7 bases, with 13 bases left between them. CDR1 and CDR2 from the germline V gene are SQVTM and ANQGSEA.

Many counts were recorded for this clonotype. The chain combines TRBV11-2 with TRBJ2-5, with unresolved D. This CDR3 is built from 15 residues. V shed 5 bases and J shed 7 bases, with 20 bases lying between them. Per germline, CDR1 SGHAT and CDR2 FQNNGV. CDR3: CASSDRASEMATQYF. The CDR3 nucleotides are TGTGCCAGCAGCGACCGGGCCTCAGAAATGGCGACCCAGTACTTC.

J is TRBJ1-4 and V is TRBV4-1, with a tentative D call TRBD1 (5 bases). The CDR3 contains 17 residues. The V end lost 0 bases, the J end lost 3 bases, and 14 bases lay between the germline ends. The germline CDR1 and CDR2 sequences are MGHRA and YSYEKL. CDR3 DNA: TGCGCCAGCAGCCAAGAGAGGGGACTGGGGGCTAATGAAAAACTGTTTTTT. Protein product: CASSQERGLGANEKLFF.

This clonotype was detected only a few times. CDR3 region: CAVMISNEQFF. As DNA, the CDR3 is TGTGCCGTTATGATTTCCAATGAGCAGTTCTTC. The genes are TRBV10-3 and TRBJ2-1, with no clear D. The length of the CDR3 is 11 residues. The V gene's germline CDR1 is ENHRY and CDR2 SYGVKD. The V end lost 11 bases, the J end lost 6 bases, and 11 bases lay between the germline ends.

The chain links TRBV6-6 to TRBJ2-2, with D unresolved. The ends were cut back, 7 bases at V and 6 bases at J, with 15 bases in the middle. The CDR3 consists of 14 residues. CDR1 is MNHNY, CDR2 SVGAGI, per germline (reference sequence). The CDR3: CASTRMDESGELFF. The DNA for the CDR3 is TGTGCCAGCACCAGAATGGACGAATCCGGGGAGCTGTTTTTT.

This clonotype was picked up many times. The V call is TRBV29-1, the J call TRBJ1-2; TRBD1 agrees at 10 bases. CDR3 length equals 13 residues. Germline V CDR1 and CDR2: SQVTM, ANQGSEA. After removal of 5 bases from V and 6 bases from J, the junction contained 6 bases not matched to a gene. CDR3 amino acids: CSVHGTGVNGYTF. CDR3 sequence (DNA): TGCAGCGTTCACGGGACAGGGGTAAATGGCTACACCTTC.

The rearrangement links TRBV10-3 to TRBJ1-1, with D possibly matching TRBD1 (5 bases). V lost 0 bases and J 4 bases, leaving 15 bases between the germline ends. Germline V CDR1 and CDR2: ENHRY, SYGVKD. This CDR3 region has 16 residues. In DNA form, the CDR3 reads TGTGCCATCAGTGAGTCCGTTAGGAGGGGTGGCACTGAAGCTTTCTTT. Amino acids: CAISESVRRGGTEAFF.

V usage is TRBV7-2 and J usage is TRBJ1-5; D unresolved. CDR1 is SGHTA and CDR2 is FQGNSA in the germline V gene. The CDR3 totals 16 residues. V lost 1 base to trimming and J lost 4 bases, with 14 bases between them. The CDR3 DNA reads TGTGCCAGCAGCTTAGTTGGCGGCGCCAATAATCAGCCCCAGCATTTT. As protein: CASSLVGGANNQPQHF.

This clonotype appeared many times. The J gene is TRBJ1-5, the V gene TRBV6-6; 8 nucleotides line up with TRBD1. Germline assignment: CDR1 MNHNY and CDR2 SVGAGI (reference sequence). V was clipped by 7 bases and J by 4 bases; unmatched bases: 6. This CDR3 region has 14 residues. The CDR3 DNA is TGTGCCAGCACCCCCACAGGGGGGAATCAGCCCCAGCATTTT. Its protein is CASTPTGGNQPQHF.

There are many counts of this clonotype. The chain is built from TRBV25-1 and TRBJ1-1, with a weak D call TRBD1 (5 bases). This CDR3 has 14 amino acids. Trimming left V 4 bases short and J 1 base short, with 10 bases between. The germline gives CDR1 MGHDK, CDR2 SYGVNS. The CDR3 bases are TGTGCCAGCAGTGGGCAGGGCCGGAACACTGAAGCTTTCTTT. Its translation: CASSGQGRNTEAFF.

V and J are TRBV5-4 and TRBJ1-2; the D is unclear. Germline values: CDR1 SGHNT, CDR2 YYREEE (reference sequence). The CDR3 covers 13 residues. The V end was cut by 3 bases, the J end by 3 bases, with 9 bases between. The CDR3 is CASSSIRDYGYTF. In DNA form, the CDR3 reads TGTGCCAGCAGCTCTATACGGGACTATGGCTACACCTTC.

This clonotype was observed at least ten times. The CDR3 reads CASRAGSSGNTIYF. For the CDR3, the DNA is TGTGCCAGCAGGGCGGGGTCCTCTGGAAACACCATATATTTT. The rearrangement uses TRBV2 and TRBJ1-3; D gene uncertain. Trimming stripped 6 bases from V and 0 bases from J, with 9 bases between. In germline, CDR1 is SNHLY, CDR2 FYNNEI. The CDR3 loop spans 14 amino acids.

The CDR3 sequence is CASSFYKGDTEAFF. CDR3 nucleotide sequence: TGTGCCAGCAGCTTTTATAAGGGCGACACTGAAGCTTTCTTT. The chain recombines TRBV7-2 with TRBJ1-1, with unresolved D. The CDR3 runs 14 residues. Germline V gene data show CDR1 as SGHTA and CDR2 as FQGNSA. Trimming removed 3 bases from V and 3 bases from J, with 11 bases in between. Full variable domain (rest looked up from reference TRBV7-2 and TRBJ1-1): GAGVSQSPSNKVTEKGKDVELRCDPISGHTALYWYRQSLGQGLEFLIYFQGNSAPDKSGLPSDRFSAERTGGSVSTLTIQRTQQEDSAVYLCASSFYKGDTEAFFGQGTRLTVV.

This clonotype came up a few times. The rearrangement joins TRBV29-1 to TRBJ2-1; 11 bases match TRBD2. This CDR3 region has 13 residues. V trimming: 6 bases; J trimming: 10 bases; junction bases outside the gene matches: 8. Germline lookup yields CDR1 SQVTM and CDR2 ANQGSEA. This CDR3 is CSVTPLAGDEQFF. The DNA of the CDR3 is TGCAGCGTCACACCACTAGCGGGAGACGAGCAGTTCTTC.